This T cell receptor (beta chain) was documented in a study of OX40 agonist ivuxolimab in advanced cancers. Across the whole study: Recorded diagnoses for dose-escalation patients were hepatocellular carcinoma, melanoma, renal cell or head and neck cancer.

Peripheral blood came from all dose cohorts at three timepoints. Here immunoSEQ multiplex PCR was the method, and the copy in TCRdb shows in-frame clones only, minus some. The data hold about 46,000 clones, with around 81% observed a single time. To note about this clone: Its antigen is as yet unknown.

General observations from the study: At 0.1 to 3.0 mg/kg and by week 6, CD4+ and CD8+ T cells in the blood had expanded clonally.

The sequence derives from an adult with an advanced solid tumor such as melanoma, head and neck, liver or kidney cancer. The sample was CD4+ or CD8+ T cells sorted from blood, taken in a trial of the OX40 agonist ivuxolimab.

The DNA for the CDR3 is TGTGCCAGCTCGACAGGGGAGCGGTCACCCCTCCACTTT. As protein: CASSTGERSPLHF. The chain couples TRBV10-3 to TRBJ1-6; 8 bases match TRBD1. CDR3 length equals 13 residues. The germline CDR1 and CDR2 sequences are ENHRY and SYGVKD. V shed 10 bases and J 10 bases; nucleotides not matched to a gene: 9.